This TCR beta chain was found in a study of HIV-infected patients and healthy controls. Whole-study results and caveats: Donor HLA types were not determined in the study.

On this clonotype itself: Its target is unknown.

The repertoire came from unfractionated whole blood and reflected all unsorted peripheral T cells. Approximately 510 ng RNA was reverse transcribed with alpha and beta constant-region primers. Separate chain-specific third strand synthesis with multiplexing indices produced the alpha and beta libraries. The cDNA received a 5' RACE adapter containing a random hexamer plus an SP2 sequencing primer site. The SP2 site served as the priming point for second strand synthesis. Each CDR3 protein gets one entry after TCRdb re-called the 5' RACE reads with MiXCR. Here the sample spans about 15,000 distinct CDR3 sequences, about 7.7% being singletons. Trimming left V 5 bases short and J 6 bases short, with 23 bases between. Germline-derived CDR1 and CDR2 are LNHDA and SQIVND (reference sequence). The CDR3 spans 17 residues.

This sequence was found in an adult in good health. The specimen was blood. This chain joins TRBV19 and TRBJ2-1, with D possibly matching TRBD1 (7 bases). For the CDR3, the DNA is TGTGCCAGTAGTGAGTACCCAATCGGCCAGGGGGGCAATGAGCAGTTCTTC. It specifies CASSEYPIGQGGNEQFF.